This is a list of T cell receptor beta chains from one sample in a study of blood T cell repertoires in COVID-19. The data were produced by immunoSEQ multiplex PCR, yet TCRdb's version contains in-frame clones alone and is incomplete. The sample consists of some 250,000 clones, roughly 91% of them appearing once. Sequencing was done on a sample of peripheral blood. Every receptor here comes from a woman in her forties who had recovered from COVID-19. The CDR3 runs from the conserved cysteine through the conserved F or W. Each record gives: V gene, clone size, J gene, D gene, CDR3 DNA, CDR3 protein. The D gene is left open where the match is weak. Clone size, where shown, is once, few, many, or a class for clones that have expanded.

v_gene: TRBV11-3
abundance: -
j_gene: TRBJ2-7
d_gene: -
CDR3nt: TGTGCCAGCAGCTTAGAAGTGGCGGAGGCCTACGAGCAGTACTTC
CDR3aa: CASSLEVAEAYEQYF

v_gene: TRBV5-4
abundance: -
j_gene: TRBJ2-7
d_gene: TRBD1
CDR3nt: TGTGCCAGCAGCCCGAGGGGGCGTGGGTCCTACGAGCAGTACTTC
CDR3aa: CASSPRGRGSYEQYF

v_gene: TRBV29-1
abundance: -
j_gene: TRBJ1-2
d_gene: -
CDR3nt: TGCAGCGGCGACCACGGGGGGGACTATGGCTACACCTTC
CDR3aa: CSGDHGGDYGYTF

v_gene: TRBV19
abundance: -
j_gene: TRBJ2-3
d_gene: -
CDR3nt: TGTGCCACCGTAGAGCCTGGGGGGACAGATACGCAGTATTTT
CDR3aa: CATVEPGGTDTQYF

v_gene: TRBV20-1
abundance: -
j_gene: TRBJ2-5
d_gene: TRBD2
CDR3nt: TGCAGTGCTAGTAGCGGGAGGGTGGTGGGGACCCAGTACTTC
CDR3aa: CSASSGRVVGTQYF

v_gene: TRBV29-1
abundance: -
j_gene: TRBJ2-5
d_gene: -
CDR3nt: TGCAGCGTTGATGAGGGGGTGGCGACCCAGTACTTC
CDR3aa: CSVDEGVATQYF

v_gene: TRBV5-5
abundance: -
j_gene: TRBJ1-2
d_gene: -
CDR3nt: TGTGCCAGCAGCCCCAACGGACACTCCAACTATGGCTACACCTTC
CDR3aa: CASSPNGHSNYGYTF

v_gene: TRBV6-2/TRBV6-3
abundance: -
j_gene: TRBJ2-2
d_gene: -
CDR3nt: TGTGCCAGCAGCTCCCCGGGGGAGCTGTTTTTT
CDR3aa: CASSSPGELFF

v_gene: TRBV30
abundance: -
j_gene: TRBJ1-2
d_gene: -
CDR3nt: TGTGCCTGGGCCAGGGGCTATGGCTACACCTTC
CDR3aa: CAWARGYGYTF

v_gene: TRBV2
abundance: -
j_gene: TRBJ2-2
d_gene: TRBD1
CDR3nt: TGTGCCAGCAGTGGGGACAGGAACACCGGGGAGCTGTTTTTT
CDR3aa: CASSGDRNTGELFF

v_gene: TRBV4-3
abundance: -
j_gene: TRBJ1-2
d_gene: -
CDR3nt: TGCGCCAGCAGCCAAGATGGGGCCAACTATGGCTACACCTTC
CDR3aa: CASSQDGANYGYTF

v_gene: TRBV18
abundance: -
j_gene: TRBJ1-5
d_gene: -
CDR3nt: TGTGCCAGCTCACCGGGCGATCAGCCCCAGCATTTT
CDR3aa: CASSPGDQPQHF

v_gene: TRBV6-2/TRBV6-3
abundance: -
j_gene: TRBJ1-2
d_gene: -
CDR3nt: TGTGCCAGCAGTTTGGGCCAACGCACGGGCTACACCTTC
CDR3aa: CASSLGQRTGYTF

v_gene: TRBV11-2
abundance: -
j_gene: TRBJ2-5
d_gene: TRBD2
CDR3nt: TGTGCCAGCAGCACGACCAGCGGGAGGGCCTGGGAGACCCAGTACTTC
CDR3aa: CASSTTSGRAWETQYF

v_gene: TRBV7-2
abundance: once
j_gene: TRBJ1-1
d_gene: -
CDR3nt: TGTGCCAGCAGCTGGGTCAGGCCCAACACTGAAGCTTTCTTT
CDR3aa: CASSWVRPNTEAFF

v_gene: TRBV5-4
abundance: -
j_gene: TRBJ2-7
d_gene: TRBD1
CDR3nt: TGTGCCAGCAGCTTGGCGGGTAGGGGGCTAAGAAGCTCCTACGAGCAGTACTTC
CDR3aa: CASSLAGRGLRSSYEQYF

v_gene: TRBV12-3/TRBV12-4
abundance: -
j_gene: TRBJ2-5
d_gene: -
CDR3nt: TGTGCCAGCAGTTCTGGGAGGCGGGAGACCCAGTACTTC
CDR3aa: CASSSGRRETQYF

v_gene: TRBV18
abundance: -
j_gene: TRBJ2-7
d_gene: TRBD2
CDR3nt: TGTGCCAGCTCACCGGGGGGGAGAGCCTACGAGCAGTACTTC
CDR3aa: CASSPGGRAYEQYF

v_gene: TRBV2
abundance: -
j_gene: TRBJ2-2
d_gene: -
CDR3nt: TGTGCCAGCAGCGTCCAGCCGGGGGATCCGAACACCGGGGAGCTGTTTTTT
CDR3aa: CASSVQPGDPNTGELFF

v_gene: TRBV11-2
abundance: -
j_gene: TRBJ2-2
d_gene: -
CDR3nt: TGTGCCAGCAGCCCTTTGCCGGGGGACACCGGGGAGCTGTTTTTT
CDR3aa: CASSPLPGDTGELFF

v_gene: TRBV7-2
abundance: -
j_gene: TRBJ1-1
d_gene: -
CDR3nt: TGTGCCAGCAGCTTAGCGATGGGGGGGGCGGGCACTGAAGCTTTCTTT
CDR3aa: CASSLAMGGAGTEAFF

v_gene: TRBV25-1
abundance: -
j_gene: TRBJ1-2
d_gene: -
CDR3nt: TGTGCCAGCAGTGAGTTCACGGTTAGGGGCTATGGCTACACCTTC
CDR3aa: CASSEFTVRGYGYTF

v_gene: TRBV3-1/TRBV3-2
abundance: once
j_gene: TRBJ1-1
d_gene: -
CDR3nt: TGTGCCAGCAGCCCGGACCCGGGGACTGAAGCTTTCTTT
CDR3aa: CASSPDPGTEAFF

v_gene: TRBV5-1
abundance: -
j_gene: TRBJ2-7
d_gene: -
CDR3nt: TGCGCCAGCAGCTTGGCCGGATGGGGAGCCGATGAGCAGTACTTC
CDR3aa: CASSLAGWGADEQYF